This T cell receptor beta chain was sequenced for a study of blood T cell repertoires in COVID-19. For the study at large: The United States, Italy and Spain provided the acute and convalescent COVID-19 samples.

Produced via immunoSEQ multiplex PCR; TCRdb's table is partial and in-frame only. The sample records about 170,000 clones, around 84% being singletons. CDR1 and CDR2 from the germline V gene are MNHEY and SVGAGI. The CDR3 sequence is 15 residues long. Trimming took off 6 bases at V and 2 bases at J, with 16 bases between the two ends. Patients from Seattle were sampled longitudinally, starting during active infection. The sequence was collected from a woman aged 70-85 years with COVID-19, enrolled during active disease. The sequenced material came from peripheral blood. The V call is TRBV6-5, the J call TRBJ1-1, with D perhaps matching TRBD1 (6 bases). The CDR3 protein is CASRGDRFGNTEAFF. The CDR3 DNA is TGTGCCAGCAGGGGCGACAGGTTCGGAAACACTGAAGCTTTCTTT.